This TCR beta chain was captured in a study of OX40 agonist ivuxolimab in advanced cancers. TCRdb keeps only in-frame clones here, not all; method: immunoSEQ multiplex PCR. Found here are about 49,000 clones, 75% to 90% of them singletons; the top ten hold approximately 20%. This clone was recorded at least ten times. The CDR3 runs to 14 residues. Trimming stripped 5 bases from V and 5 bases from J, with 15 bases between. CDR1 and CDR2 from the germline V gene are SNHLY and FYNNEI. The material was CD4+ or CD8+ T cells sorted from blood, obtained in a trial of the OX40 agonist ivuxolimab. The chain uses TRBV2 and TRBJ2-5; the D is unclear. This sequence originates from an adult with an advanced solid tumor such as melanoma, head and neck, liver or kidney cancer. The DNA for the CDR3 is TGTGCCAGCAGTACCCGACGCCCGCAGGAGACCCAGTACTTC. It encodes CASSTRRPQETQYF.